The 25 T cell receptor beta chains in this list originate from one sample, sequenced in a study of T cell changes during pregnancy in multiple sclerosis. TCRdb keeps only in-frame clones here, not all; method: immunoSEQ multiplex PCR. The data show over 50,000 clones, just over 90% seen once. Sequencing was performed on peripheral blood, taken in the second trimester of pregnancy. The receptors derive from a female donor with multiple sclerosis, enrolled in a pregnancy study.

V usage is TRBV9 and J usage is TRBJ2-1; D remains ambiguous. CDR3 size: 15 residues. Per germline, CDR1 SGDLS and CDR2 YYNGEE. The germline V and J ends were trimmed by 0 bases and 1 base, with 8 bases remaining between them. The CDR3 protein is CASSVAVTSYNEQFF. For the CDR3, the DNA is TGTGCCAGCAGCGTAGCTGTAACTTCCTACAATGAGCAGTTCTTC.

The chain carries TRBV5-1 and TRBJ2-7; 8 bases map to TRBD2. Germline V gene sequence: CDR1 SGHRS, CDR2 YFSETQ. There are 16 residues in the CDR3. Unmatched junction bases numbered 8, after V lost 0 bases and J lost 3 bases. Here the CDR3 reads CASSLVGSGTYYEQYF. Here the CDR3 DNA reads TGCGCCAGCAGCTTGGTGGGTAGCGGGACCTACTACGAGCAGTACTTC.

The chain carries TRBV10-3 and TRBJ2-1; possibly TRBD1 for D (6 bases). The CDR3 runs to 13 residues. Germline V gives CDR1 ENHRY, CDR2 SYGVKD. The V gene lost 6 bases and the J gene lost 0 bases, with 6 bases spanning the gap. CDR3 in amino acids: CAIRDSSYNEQFF. As DNA, the CDR3 is TGTGCCATCAGGGACAGCTCCTACAATGAGCAGTTCTTC.

The rearrangement uses TRBV9 and TRBJ1-1; maybe TRBD1 (6 bases). Germline assignment: CDR1 SGDLS and CDR2 YYNGEE. The CDR3 has 16 amino acids. The ends were cut back, 3 bases at V and 3 bases at J, with 18 bases in the middle. The CDR3 here is CASSARTARGDTEAFF. CDR3 DNA sequence: TGTGCCAGCAGCGCCCGGACAGCCAGAGGGGACACTGAAGCTTTCTTT. The full variable domain, rest sourced from reference TRBV9 and TRBJ1-1, is DSGVTQTPKHLITATGQRVTLRCSPRSGDLSVYWYQQSLDQGLQFLIQYYNGEERAKGNILERFSAQQFPDLHSELNLSSLELGDSALYFCASSARTARGDTEAFFGQGTRLTVV.

In DNA, the CDR3 is TGTGCCAGTAGGGGAGGTTTCCATGAGCAGTTCTTC. Its protein product is CASRGGFHEQFF. V usage is TRBV19 and J usage is TRBJ2-1; possibly TRBD2 for D (6 bases). The CDR3 totals 12 residues. V lost 6 bases to trimming and J lost 8 bases, with 11 bases between them. Germline lookup yields CDR1 LNHDA and CDR2 SQIVND (reference sequence).

V usage is TRBV28 and J usage is TRBJ2-7, with TRBD1 as a possible D gene (6 bases). Trimming took off 5 bases at V and 7 bases at J, with 21 bases between the two ends. Germline V lookup: CDR1 MDHEN, CDR2 SYDVKM. CDR3 length: 15 residues. The CDR3 DNA reads as TGTGCCAGCAGTCTTATCCCCGGACAGCCTCGGGAGCAGTACTTC. Amino acid sequence: CASSLIPGQPREQYF.

The chain carries TRBV30 and TRBJ1-4, with D hard to call. This CDR3 spans 13 amino acids. Germline V gene lookup returns CDR1 GTSNPN and CDR2 SVGIG (reference sequence). The V and J ends lost 0 bases and 10 bases respectively, with 12 bases between them. DNA of the CDR3: TGTGCCTGGAGTGTACGGCAGGAGGGAAAACTGTTTTTT. Encoded protein: CAWSVRQEGKLFF. The complete variable domain, with remaining parts taken from reference TRBV30 and TRBJ1-4, reads SQTIHQWPATLVQPVGSPLSLECTVEGTSNPNLYWYRQAAGRGLQLLFYSVGIGQISSEVPQNLSASRPQDRQFILSSKKLLLSDSGFYLCAWSVRQEGKLFFGSGTQLSVL.

The CDR3 coding sequence is TGCGCCAGCAGCGCCGGGACTATTTCCCGCACAGATACGCAGTATTTT. It specifies CASSAGTISRTDTQYF. The chain recombines TRBV5-1 with TRBJ2-3, with TRBD2 matching 7 bases. The V gene end was trimmed by 4 bases and the J gene end by 1 base; junction bases not matched to a gene: 9. Germline V lookup: CDR1 SGHRS, CDR2 YFSETQ. This CDR3 spans 16 amino acids.

The chain has TRBV29-1 and TRBJ2-7; 8 bases fit TRBD1. The CDR3 consists of 12 residues. Germline CDR1 and CDR2: SQVTM and ANQGSEA. V gave up 3 bases and J gave up 6 bases; unmatched junction bases: 4. CDR3 in amino acids: CSVDMTGVEQYF. In DNA, the CDR3 is TGCAGCGTTGACATGACAGGGGTCGAGCAGTACTTC.

The genes are TRBV4-1 and TRBJ2-7; maybe TRBD2 (6 bases). With 0 bases removed from V and 1 base from J, the gap between germline ends came to 22 bases. The germline gives CDR1 MGHRA, CDR2 YSYEKL. The CDR3 contains 19 residues. The CDR3 reads CASSQDADYTIGGSYEQYF. The CDR3 DNA is TGCGCCAGCAGCCAAGATGCGGACTATACCATAGGCGGATCCTACGAGCAGTACTTC.

V is TRBV6-6 and J is TRBJ2-2, with D possibly TRBD1 on 6 matching bases. V lost 5 bases and J 4 bases, leaving 17 bases between the germline ends. This CDR3 region has 16 residues. CDR1 and CDR2 from the germline V gene are MNHNY and SVGAGI (reference sequence). The CDR3 loop is CASSMLGGRGTGELFF. The CDR3 nucleotides are TGTGCCAGCAGTATGTTAGGGGGTCGGGGCACCGGGGAGCTGTTTTTT.

This rearrangement joins TRBV7-9 to TRBJ2-7, with 9 nucleotides matching TRBD2. The J segment lost 2 bases and the V segment lost 5 bases, leaving 7 bases of the junction unmatched. The CDR3 covers 15 residues. Germline CDR1 and CDR2: SEHNR and FQNEAQ (reference sequence). The CDR3 region has the DNA TGTGCCAGCAGCCAGGCGTCTAGCGGGGCCTACGAGCAGTACTTC. As protein: CASSQASSGAYEQYF.

V gene TRBV5-6 combines with J gene TRBJ1-2, with 9 bases identical to TRBD1. J lost 2 bases, V lost 3 bases, and 5 bases had no gene match. Germline lookup yields CDR1 SGHDT and CDR2 YYEEEE. The CDR3 consists of 15 residues. The CDR3 region has the DNA TGTGCCAGCAGCTCAACAGGACAGGGGAACTATGGCTACACCTTC. Its translation is CASSSTGQGNYGYTF.

This clone appeared a single time. The chain couples TRBV9 to TRBJ2-1; 9 bases fit TRBD2. Unmatched junction bases numbered 5, after V lost 0 bases and J lost 7 bases. This CDR3 is 15 amino acids long. Germline lookup yields CDR1 SGDLS and CDR2 YYNGEE. The CDR3 coding sequence is TGTGCCAGCAGCGTAGGGAGCGGGAGGCCGAATGAGCAGTTCTTC. Protein sequence: CASSVGSGRPNEQFF.

The chain employs TRBV5-6 and TRBJ1-4, with a possible D match to TRBD1 (5 bases). The CDR3 has 16 residues. The germline V gene encodes CDR1 SGHDT and CDR2 YYEEEE. V was trimmed by 5 bases and J by 7 bases, leaving 21 bases between them. Here the CDR3 DNA reads TGTGCCAGCAGTCCTAGGAGGGGACGGAAGACTGAAAAACTGTTTTTT. It translates to CASSPRRGRKTEKLFF.

The CDR3 bases are TGTGCCACCAATACCGAAAGCGGGGGGGGCCAAGAGACCCAGTACTTC. Translated: CATNTESGGGQETQYF. The J gene is TRBJ2-5, the V gene TRBV28; 10 bases align to TRBD2. The CDR3 length is 16 residues. CDR1 is MDHEN and CDR2 is SYDVKM in the germline V gene. V was pared by 10 bases and J by 1 base, with 12 bases of the junction left unmatched.

The gene calls are TRBV6-5 and TRBJ1-4; TRBD1 matches at 7 bases. Per the germline V gene, CDR1 is MNHEY and CDR2 is SVGAGI. Germline trimming cut 4 bases from V and 0 bases from J; bases unmatched to any gene: 2. The CDR3 runs to 15 residues. The CDR3: CASSSTGATNEKLFF. Here the CDR3 DNA reads TGTGCCAGCAGTTCCACAGGGGCAACTAATGAAAAACTGTTTTTT.

This clone showed up just once. This chain links TRBV15 with TRBJ2-7, with D hard to call. Germline V gives CDR1 LNHNV, CDR2 YYDKDF (reference sequence). Trimming stripped 6 bases from V and 1 base from J, with 10 bases between. This CDR3 spans 13 amino acids. Here the CDR3 reads CATSPGRSYEQYF. The CDR3 nucleotides read TGTGCCACCAGTCCAGGCAGATCCTACGAGCAGTACTTC.

The chain carries TRBV6-5 and TRBJ1-1; D not certain. Trimming shortened V by 3 bases and J by 2 bases, and 13 bases separated the two germline ends. The CDR3 covers 15 residues. Germline CDR1 and CDR2: MNHEY and SVGAGI. The CDR3 DNA reads as TGTGCCAGCAGTTATTTGGGCGGACTTAACACTGAAGCTTTCTTT. Translation gives CASSYLGGLNTEAFF.

The chain combines TRBV25-1 with TRBJ2-7; TRBD1 matches 11 bases. Germline CDR1 and CDR2: MGHDK and SYGVNS. The CDR3 runs to 15 residues. J lost 4 bases, V lost 4 bases, and 6 bases had no gene match. The CDR3 DNA reads as TGTGCCAGCAGTGCCCGGGGACAGGGGGGTTACGAGCAGTACTTC. The encoded protein is CASSARGQGGYEQYF.

This clone was detected a few times. The CDR3 here is CASSQEDSWAFF. The CDR3 bases are TGTGCCAGCAGCCAAGAAGACAGCTGGGCTTTCTTT. The J gene is TRBJ1-1, the V gene TRBV14, with D possibly being TRBD1 (5 bases). The germline CDR1 and CDR2 sequences are SGHDN and FVKESK. The CDR3 is 12 residues long. V gave up 0 bases and J gave up 11 bases, with 10 bases separating them.

The chain carries TRBV4-3 and TRBJ2-1; TRBD1 matches 7 bases. J lost 9 bases, V lost 0 bases, and 11 bases had no gene match. The germline CDR1 and CDR2 sequences are LGHNA and YSLEER. The CDR3 is 16 amino acids. This chain's CDR3 is CASSQDVGTVSGEQFF. The CDR3 nucleotides read TGCGCCAGCAGCCAAGATGTGGGGACAGTTTCAGGTGAGCAGTTCTTC.

This chain uses TRBV25-1 with TRBJ2-7; no definite D call. Germline CDR1 reads MGHDK; CDR2 reads SYGVNS. The CDR3 extends over 12 amino acids. Trimming took 4 bases from V and 5 from J, leaving 9 bases between them. CDR3 DNA: TGTGCCAGCAGTGCAAGCCAACACGAGCAGTACTTC. Translation: CASSASQHEQYF.

This sequence joins TRBV30 and TRBJ2-1, with 13 bases aligning to TRBD2. Germline loops: CDR1 GTSNPN, CDR2 SVGIG (reference sequence). There are 14 residues in the CDR3. Trimming cost V 8 bases and J 7 bases; bases outside gene matches: 8. CDR3 nucleotides: TGTGCCGCAGGGACTAGCGGGACCCGGAATGAGCAGTTCTTC. Protein sequence: CAAGTSGTRNEQFF.

This chain links TRBV11-1 with TRBJ2-7, with 8 bases identical to TRBD1. The trim removed 5 bases at V and 2 bases at J, leaving 11 bases unmatched. Germline CDR1 and CDR2: SGHAT and FQDESV (reference sequence). The CDR3 has 16 residues. This CDR3 reads CASSPHGDRPTYEQYF. DNA of the CDR3: TGTGCCAGCAGCCCACACGGGGACAGGCCGACCTACGAGCAGTACTTC.